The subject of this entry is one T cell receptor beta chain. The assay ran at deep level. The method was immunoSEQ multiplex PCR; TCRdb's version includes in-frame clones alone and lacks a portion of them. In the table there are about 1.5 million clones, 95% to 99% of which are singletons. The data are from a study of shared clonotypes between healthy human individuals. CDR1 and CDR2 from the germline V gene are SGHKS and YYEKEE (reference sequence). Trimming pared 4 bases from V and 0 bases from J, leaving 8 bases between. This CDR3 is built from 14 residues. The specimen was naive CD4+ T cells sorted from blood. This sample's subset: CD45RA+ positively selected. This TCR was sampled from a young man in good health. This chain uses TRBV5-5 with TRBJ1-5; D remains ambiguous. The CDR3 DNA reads TGTGCCAGCAGCCTCGGCCCTAGCAATCAGCCCCAGCATTTT. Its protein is CASSLGPSNQPQHF.